This TCR beta chain was profiled in a study of blood T cell repertoires in COVID-19. Authors' analysis steps: Amplification with reference gene primers provided the estimates of nucleated cell counts. Method: immunoSEQ multiplex PCR; TCRdb's copy keeps in-frame clones and lacks some. Clonal size and the V and J genes are those of that table, whereas D and trimming came from the DNA. The repertoire holds around 180,000 clones, under 90% seen once, with around a sixth in the top ten. This clone was counted only a few times. Sample: peripheral blood. The receptor was isolated from a person between 65 and 79 years old with COVID-19, enrolled during active disease.

The CDR3 sequence is CASSLGVTDTQYF. In nucleotides, the CDR3 is TGTGCCAGCAGTCTCGGGGTCACAGATACGCAGTATTTT. The chain recombines TRBV6-2 or TRBV6-3 with TRBJ2-3, with D possibly being TRBD2 (5 bases). V was cut by 5 bases and J by 2 bases, with 8 bases left in between. Germline lookup yields CDR1 MNHEY and CDR2 SVGEGT. The CDR3 runs to 13 residues.